This T cell receptor (beta chain) derives from a study of early T cells in non-severe SARS-CoV-2 infection. Turning to the study itself: Bulk RNA isolated from unsorted whole blood underwent sequencing; chains were not paired.

The CDR3 sequence is 13 residues long. Germline loops: CDR1 WNHNN, CDR2 SYGVQD (reference sequence). With 6 bases clipped from V and 2 bases from J, the junction kept 2 bases outside the gene matches. TCRdb re-derived calls from the 5' RACE reads in MiXCR, one entry per CDR3 protein. This sample carries around 60,000 distinct CDR3 sequences, around 20% of them seen once, and the ten largest clones take about 17%. V is TRBV10-1 and J is TRBJ2-3; 7 nucleotides agree with TRBD1. The specimen was whole blood, collected at baseline. This receptor was obtained from an adult who was a healthcare worker with PCR-confirmed SARS-CoV-2 infection or an uninfected control (not recorded which). The CDR3 spells CASSGTATDTQYF. DNA for the CDR3: TGCGCCAGCAGCGGGACAGCCACAGATACGCAGTATTTT.